This entry features one T cell receptor beta chain sequence. This sample is drawn from a study of cytomegalovirus exposure and HLA in healthy donors. PCR primers comprised 60 Vbeta and 13 Jbeta primers. Clones were sequenced by immunoSEQ multiplex PCR, and TCRdb holds only the in-frame ones, with some missing. The table has more than 95,000 clones, under 85% seen once. The CDR3 extends over 15 amino acids. Trimming took off 0 bases at V and 0 bases at J, with 9 bases between the two ends. Germline lookup yields CDR1 SEHNR and CDR2 FQNEAQ (reference sequence). The sequencing sample was made of PBMCs. The chain recombines TRBV7-9 with TRBJ2-7, with D unclear. The clonotype originates from a man aged 25-45 years in good health and CMV-seronegative. CDR3 loop: CASSLAAVSSYEQYF. As DNA, the CDR3 is TGTGCCAGCAGCTTAGCTGCTGTGAGCTCCTACGAGCAGTACTTC.